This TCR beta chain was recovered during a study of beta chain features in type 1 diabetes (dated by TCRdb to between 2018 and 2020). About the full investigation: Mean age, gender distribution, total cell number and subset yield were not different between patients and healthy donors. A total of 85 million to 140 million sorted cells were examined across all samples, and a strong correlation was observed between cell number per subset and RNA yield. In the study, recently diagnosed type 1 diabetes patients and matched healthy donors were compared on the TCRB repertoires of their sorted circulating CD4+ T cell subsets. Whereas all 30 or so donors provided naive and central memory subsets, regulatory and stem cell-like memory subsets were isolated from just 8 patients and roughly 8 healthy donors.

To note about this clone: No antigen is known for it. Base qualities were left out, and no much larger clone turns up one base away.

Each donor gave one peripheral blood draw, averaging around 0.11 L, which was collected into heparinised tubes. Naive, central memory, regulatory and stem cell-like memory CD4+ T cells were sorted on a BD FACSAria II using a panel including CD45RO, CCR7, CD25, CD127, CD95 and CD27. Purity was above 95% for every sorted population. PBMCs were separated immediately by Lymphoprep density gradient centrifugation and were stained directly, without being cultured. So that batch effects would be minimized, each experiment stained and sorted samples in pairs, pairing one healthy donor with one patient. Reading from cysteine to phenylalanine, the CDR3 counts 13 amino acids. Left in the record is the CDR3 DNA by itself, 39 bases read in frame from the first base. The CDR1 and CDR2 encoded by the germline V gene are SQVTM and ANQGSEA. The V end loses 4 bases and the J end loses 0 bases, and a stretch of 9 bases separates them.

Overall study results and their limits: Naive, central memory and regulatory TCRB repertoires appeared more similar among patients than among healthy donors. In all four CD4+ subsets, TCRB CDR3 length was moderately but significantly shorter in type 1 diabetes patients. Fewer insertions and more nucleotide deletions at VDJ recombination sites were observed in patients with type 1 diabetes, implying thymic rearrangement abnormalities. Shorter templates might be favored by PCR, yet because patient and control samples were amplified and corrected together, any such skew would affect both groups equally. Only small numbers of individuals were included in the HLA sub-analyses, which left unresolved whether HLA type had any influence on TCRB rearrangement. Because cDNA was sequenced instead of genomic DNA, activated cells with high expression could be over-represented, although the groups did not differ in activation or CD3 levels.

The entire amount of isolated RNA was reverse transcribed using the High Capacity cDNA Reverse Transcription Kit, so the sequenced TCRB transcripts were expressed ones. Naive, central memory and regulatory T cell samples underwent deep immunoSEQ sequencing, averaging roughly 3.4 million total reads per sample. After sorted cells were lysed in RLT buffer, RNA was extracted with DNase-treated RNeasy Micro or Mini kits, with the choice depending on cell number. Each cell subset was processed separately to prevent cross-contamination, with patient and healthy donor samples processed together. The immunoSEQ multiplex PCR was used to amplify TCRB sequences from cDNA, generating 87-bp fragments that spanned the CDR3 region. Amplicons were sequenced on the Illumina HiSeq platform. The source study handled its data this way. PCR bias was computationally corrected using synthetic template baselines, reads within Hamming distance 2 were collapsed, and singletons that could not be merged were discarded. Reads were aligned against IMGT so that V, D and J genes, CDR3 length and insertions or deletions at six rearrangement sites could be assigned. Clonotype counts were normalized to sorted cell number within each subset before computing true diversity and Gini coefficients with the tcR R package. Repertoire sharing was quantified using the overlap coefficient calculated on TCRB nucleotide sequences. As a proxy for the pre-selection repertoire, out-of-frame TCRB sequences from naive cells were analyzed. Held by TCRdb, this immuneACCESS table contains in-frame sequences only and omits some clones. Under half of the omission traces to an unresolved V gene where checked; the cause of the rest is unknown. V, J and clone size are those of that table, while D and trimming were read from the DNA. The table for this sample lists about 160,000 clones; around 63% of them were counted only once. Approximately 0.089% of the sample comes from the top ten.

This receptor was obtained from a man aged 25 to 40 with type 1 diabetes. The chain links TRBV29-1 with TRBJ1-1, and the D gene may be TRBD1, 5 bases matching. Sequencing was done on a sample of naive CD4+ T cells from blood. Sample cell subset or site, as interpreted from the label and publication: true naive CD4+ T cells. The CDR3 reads CSVVGRVNTEAFF. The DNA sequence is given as TGCAGCGTTGTGGGACGGGTGAACACTGAAGCTTTCTTT.